Below are 7 T cell receptor beta chains sequenced from a single sample in a study of blood T cell repertoires in COVID-19. TCRdb's copy holds only in-frame clones and misses some; the assay was immunoSEQ multiplex PCR. There are hundreds of thousands of clones in the sample; 85% to 90% occur only once, and approximately 4.2% lies in the top ten. The sequencing sample was made of peripheral blood. These receptors were taken from a middle-aged man with acute or convalescent COVID-19.

This chain connects TRBV10-1 to TRBJ2-7; TRBD1 matches 9 bases. V shed 8 bases and J 5 bases; nucleotides not matched to a gene: 13. This CDR3 is built from 15 residues. CDR1 is WNHNN, CDR2 SYGVQD, per germline (reference sequence). In DNA, the CDR3 is TGCGCCAGCTCATACTCGGGACAGGGAGTTCACGAGCAGTACTTC. Translated, it gives CASSYSGQGVHEQYF.

The chain uses TRBV29-1 and TRBJ1-1, with a possible D match to TRBD1 (5 bases). CDR1 and CDR2 (germline): SQVTM, ANQGSEA. V lost 5 bases and J lost 4, with 14 bases in between. The CDR3 has 13 residues. CDR3 sequence (DNA): TGCAGCGTTCAAGGGTCCAGGGCCACTGAAGCTTTCTTT. It codes for CSVQGSRATEAFF.

V gene TRBV19 combines with J gene TRBJ1-5; D not resolved. V lost 0 bases and J lost 15, with 12 bases in between. CDR3 length: 12 amino acids. CDR1 and CDR2 (germline): LNHDA, SQIVND (reference sequence). The CDR3 bases are TGTGCCAGTAGTATAGATGTGGAGGTCCCGCATTTT. The encoded protein is CASSIDVEVPHF.

The CDR3 coding sequence is TGTGCCAGCAGTTACTCGATTGGGGGCGATGACTATGGCTACACCTTC. This sequence encodes CASSYSIGGDDYGYTF. The chain carries TRBV6-6 and TRBJ1-2; a weak D match, TRBD1 (6 bases). Trimming pared 0 bases from V and 3 bases from J, leaving 14 bases between. The CDR3 runs 16 residues. Germline V lookup: CDR1 MNHNY, CDR2 SVGAGI (reference sequence).

This chain connects TRBV11-2 to TRBJ2-3, with 14 bases that match TRBD2. Germline V gene sequence: CDR1 SGHAT, CDR2 FQNNGV. V lost 5 bases, J lost 3 bases, and 4 bases stayed unmatched. The CDR3 has 16 residues. The CDR3 protein is CASSPGTSGGTDTQYF. The CDR3 coding sequence is TGTGCCAGCAGCCCAGGGACTAGCGGGGGAACAGATACGCAGTATTTT. Full variable domain (outside the CDR3, taken from reference TRBV11-2 and TRBJ2-3): EAGVAQSPRYKIIEKRQSVAFWCNPISGHATLYWYQQILGQGPKLLIQFQNNGVVDDSQLPKDRFSAERLKGVDSTLKIQPAKLEDSAVYLCASSPGTSGGTDTQYFGPGTRLTVL.

The chain links TRBV5-1 to TRBJ2-3, with 14 nucleotides matching TRBD2. Trimming removed 4 bases from V and 2 bases from J; junction bases left unmatched: 6. Germline assignment: CDR1 SGHRS and CDR2 YFSETQ. This CDR3 comprises 17 residues. In DNA, the CDR3 is TGCGCCAGCAGCCCGGGGACTAGCGGGGGTCACACAGATACGCAGTATTTT. Protein: CASSPGTSGGHTDTQYF.

The chain carries TRBV11-3 and TRBJ2-1, with D maybe TRBD2 (6 bases). Germline V gene sequence: CDR1 SGHNT, CDR2 YENEEA. The germline V and J ends were trimmed by 6 bases and 8 bases, with 17 bases remaining between them. The CDR3 loop spans 14 amino acids. The CDR3 bases are TGTGCCAGCAGTGGGGGGAATTCCGATGATGAGCAGTTCTTC. Amino acids: CASSGGNSDDEQFF.